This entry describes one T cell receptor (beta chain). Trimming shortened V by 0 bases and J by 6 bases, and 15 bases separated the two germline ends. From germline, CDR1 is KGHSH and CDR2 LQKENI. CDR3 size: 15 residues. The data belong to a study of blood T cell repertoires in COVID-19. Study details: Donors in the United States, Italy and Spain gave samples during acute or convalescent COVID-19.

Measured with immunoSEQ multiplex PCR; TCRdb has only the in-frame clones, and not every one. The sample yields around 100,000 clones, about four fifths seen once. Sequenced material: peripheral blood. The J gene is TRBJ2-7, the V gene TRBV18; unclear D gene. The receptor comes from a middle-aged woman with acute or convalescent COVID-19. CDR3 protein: CASSPPSHDLGEQYF. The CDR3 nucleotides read TGTGCCAGCTCACCACCGTCACACGACTTGGGCGAGCAGTACTTC.